This T cell receptor (beta chain) was retrieved from a study of Tregs in tolerant kidney transplant recipients. The table came from immunoSEQ multiplex PCR; TCRdb's copy has only in-frame clones and leaves some out. The table shows fewer than 55,000 clones, with about nine tenths occurring only once. Of note for this clone: Its cognate antigen is unknown.

Findings and limits, study-wide: Activated donor B cell expansion appeared to reveal the most relevant donor-specific TCRbeta repertoire.

Mixed chimerism was transient after nonmyeloablative marrow transplants from related graft donors. Unstimulated regulatory T cells (CD4+CD25+CD127-), CD4+CD25- non-regulatory cells, CD4 and CD8 cells were FACS-sorted from thawed PBMCs. Germline assignment: CDR1 SQVTM and CDR2 ANQGSEA. This CDR3 has 11 residues. The chain joins TRBV29-1 to TRBJ1-3; D not resolved. Here the sequenced sample was CD8+ T cells from blood (PBMCs), taken 12 months after the transplant. This clonotype was sampled from a human patient who received a combined kidney and bone marrow transplant. Some T cells may originate from the graft donor. This chain's CDR3 is CRRSPGNTIYF. The DNA of the CDR3 is TGCAGGAGGAGTCCTGGAAACACCATATATTTT.